This T cell receptor (beta chain) stems from a study of blood T cell repertoires in COVID-19. Study-level background: From the United States, Italy and Spain came samples of acute and convalescent COVID-19. T cells, B-cell-depleted T cells, or PBMCs supplied cDNA or gDNA.

The J segment lost 2 bases and the V segment lost 4 bases, leaving 11 bases of the junction unmatched. There are 16 residues in the CDR3. Looked up from germline, CDR1 is SGHAT and CDR2 is FQNNGV. Original handling: By means of reference gene primer amplification, nucleated cell counts were estimated. Only in-frame clones appear in the TCRdb table, and some are missing; sequencing was by immunoSEQ multiplex PCR. The V and J calls and clone size come from that table; D and trimming were worked out from the DNA. The table shows over 75,000 clones, with more than 90% occurring only once. J is TRBJ2-7 and V is TRBV11-2, with 7 bases that match TRBD2. Sequenced input: peripheral blood. The TCR originated in a man between 60 and 70 years old with acute or convalescent COVID-19. This CDR3 is CASSSAQGGSAYEQYF. CDR3 in DNA: TGTGCCAGCAGCTCAGCGCAGGGAGGGAGTGCCTACGAGCAGTACTTC.